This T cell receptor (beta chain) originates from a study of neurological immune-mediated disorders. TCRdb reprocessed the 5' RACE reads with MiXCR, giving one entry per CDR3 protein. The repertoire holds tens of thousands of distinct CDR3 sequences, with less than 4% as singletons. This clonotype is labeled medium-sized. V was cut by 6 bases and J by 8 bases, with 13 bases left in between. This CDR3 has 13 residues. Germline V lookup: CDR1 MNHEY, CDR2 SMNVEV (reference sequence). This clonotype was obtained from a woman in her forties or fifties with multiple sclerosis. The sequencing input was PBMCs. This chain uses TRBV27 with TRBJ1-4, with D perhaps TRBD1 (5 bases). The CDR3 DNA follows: TGTGCCAGCAGCATAGGGGCGGGGGAAAAACTGTTTTTT. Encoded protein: CASSIGAGEKLFF.